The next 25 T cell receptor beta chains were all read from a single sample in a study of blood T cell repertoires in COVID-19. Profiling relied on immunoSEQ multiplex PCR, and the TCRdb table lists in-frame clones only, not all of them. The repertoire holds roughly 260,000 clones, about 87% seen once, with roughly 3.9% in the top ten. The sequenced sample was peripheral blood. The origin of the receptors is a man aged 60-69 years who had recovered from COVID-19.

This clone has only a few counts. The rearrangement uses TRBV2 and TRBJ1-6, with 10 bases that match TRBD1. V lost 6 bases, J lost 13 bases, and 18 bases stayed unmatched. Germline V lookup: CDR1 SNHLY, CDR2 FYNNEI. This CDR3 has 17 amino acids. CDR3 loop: CASRGQGNQPSRAPLHF. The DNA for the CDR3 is TGTGCCAGCAGGGGACAGGGGAACCAACCTTCTAGGGCTCCCCTCCACTTT.

The CDR3 is CASSLSRVASEQYF. The CDR3 nucleotides read TGCGCCAGCAGCCTAAGCAGGGTGGCTTCCGAGCAGTACTTC. This chain connects TRBV5-1 to TRBJ2-7, with a tentative D call TRBD1 (5 bases). Trimming left V 4 bases short and J 6 bases short, with 17 bases between. The CDR3 covers 14 residues. Germline lookup yields CDR1 SGHRS and CDR2 YFSETQ. The whole variable domain, filled in from reference TRBV5-1 and TRBJ2-7, reads KAGVTQTPRYLIKTRGQQVTLSCSPISGHRSVSWYQQTPGQGLQFLFEYFSETQRNKGNFPGRFSGRQFSNSRSEMNVSTLELGDSALYLCASSLSRVASEQYFGPGTRLTVT.

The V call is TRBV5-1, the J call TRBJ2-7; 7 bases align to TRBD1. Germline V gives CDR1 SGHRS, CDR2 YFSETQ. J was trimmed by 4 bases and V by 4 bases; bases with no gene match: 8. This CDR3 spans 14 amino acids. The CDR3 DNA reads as TGCGCCAGCAGCCTTCGACAGGGTCGATACGAGCAGTACTTC. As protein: CASSLRQGRYEQYF.

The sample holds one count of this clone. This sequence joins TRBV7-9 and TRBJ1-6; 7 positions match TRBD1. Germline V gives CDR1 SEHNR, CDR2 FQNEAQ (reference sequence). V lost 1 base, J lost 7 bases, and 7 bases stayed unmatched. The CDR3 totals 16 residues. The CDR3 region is CASSLDGQVLNSPLHF. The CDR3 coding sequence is TGTGCCAGCAGCTTAGACGGACAGGTCCTAAATTCACCCCTCCACTTT.

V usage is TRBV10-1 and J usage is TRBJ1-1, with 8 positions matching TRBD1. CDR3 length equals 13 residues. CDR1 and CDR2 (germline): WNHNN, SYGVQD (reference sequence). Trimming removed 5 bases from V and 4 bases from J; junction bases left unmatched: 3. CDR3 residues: CASSSTGATEAFF. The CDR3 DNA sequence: TGCGCCAGCAGTTCGACAGGGGCCACTGAAGCTTTCTTT.

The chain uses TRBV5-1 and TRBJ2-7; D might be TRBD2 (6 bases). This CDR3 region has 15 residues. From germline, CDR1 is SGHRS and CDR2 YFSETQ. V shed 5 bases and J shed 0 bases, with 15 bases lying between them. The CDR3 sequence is CASRAVGGPSYEQYF. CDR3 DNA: TGCGCCAGCAGAGCTGTGGGGGGACCCTCCTACGAGCAGTACTTC.

As DNA, the CDR3 is TGTGCCAGCAGCGGGAGCGGGGGGAGAGATACGCAGTATTTT. Amino acid sequence: CASSGSGGRDTQYF. The chain couples TRBV7-6 to TRBJ2-3; 9 nucleotides line up with TRBD2. J lost 5 bases, V lost 5 bases, and 5 bases had no gene match. Germline V gene lookup returns CDR1 SGHVS and CDR2 FNYEAQ. The CDR3 has 14 residues.

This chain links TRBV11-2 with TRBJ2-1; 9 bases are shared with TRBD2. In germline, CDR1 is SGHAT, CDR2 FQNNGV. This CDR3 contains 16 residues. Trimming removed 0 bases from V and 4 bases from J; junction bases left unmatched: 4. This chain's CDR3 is CASSLEWTSEYNEQFF. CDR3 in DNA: TGTGCCAGCAGCTTAGAGTGGACTAGCGAGTACAATGAGCAGTTCTTC.

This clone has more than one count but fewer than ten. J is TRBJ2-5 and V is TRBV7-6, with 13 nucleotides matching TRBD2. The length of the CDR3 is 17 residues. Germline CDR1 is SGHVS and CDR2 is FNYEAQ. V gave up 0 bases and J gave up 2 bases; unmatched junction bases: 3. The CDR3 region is CASSLAGGLAGQETQYF. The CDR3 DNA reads TGTGCCAGCAGCTTAGCGGGGGGACTAGCGGGGCAAGAGACCCAGTACTTC.

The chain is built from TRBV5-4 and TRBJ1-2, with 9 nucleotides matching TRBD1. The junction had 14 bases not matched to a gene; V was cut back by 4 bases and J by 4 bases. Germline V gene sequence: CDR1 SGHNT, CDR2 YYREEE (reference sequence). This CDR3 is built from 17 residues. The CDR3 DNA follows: TGTGCCAGCAGCGACTCGTCGCTTGGACAGGGGCGCTATGGCTACACCTTC. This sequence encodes CASSDSSLGQGRYGYTF. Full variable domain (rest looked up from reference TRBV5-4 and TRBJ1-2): ETGVTQSPTHLIKTRGQQVTLRCSSQSGHNTVSWYQQALGQGPQFIFQYYREEENGRGNFPPRFSGLQFPNYSSELNVNALELDDSALYLCASSDSSLGQGRYGYTFGSGTRLTVV.

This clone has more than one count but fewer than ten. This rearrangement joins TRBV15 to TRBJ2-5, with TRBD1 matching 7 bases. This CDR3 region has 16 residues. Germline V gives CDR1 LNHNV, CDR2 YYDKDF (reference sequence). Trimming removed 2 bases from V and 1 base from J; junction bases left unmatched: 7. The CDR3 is CATSRRVRDSQETQYF. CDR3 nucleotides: TGTGCCACCAGCAGACGAGTGAGGGACAGCCAAGAGACCCAGTACTTC.

For the CDR3, the DNA is TGTGCCACCTCTAGCGGGGGGGCCAGCGAAGATGAGCAGTTCTTC. Its translation is CATSSGGASEDEQFF. The chain recombines TRBV15 with TRBJ2-1; 12 bases align to TRBD2. Germline loops: CDR1 LNHNV, CDR2 YYDKDF (reference sequence). The CDR3 length is 15 residues. With V trimmed by 8 bases and J by 8 bases, 10 bases remained unmatched.

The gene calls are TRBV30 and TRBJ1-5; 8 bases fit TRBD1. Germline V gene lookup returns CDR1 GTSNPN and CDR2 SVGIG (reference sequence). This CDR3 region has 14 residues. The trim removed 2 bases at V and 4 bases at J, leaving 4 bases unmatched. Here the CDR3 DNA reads TGTGCCTGGAGTCCATGGACAGGGAATCAGCCCCAGCATTTT. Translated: CAWSPWTGNQPQHF.

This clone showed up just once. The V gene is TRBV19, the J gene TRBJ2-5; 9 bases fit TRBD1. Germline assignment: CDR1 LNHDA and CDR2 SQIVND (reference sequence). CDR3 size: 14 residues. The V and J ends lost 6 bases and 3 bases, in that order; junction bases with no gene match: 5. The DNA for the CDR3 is TGTGCCAGTAGAGGGGGACAGGGTAAAGAGACCCAGTACTTC. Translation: CASRGGQGKETQYF. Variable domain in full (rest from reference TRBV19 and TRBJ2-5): DGGITQSPKYLFRKEGQNVTLSCEQNLNHDAMYWYRQDPGQGLRLIYYSQIVNDFQKGDIAEGYSVSREKKESFPLTVTSAQKNPTAFYLCASRGGQGKETQYFGPGTRLLVL.

This chain's CDR3 is CAWSANSNQPQHF. The CDR3 nucleotides are TGTGCCTGGAGTGCTAATAGCAATCAGCCCCAGCATTTT. This chain links TRBV30 with TRBJ1-5, with D uncertain. V gave up 1 base and J gave up 0 bases, with 4 bases separating them. Germline V gives CDR1 GTSNPN, CDR2 SVGIG (reference sequence). This CDR3 spans 13 amino acids.

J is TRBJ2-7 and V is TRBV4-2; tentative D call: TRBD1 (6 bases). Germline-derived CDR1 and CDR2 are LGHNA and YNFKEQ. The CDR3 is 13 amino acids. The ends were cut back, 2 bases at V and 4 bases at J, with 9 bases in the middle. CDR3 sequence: CASSQTTGYEQYF. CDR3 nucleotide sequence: TGTGCCAGCAGCCAAACGACAGGATACGAGCAGTACTTC.

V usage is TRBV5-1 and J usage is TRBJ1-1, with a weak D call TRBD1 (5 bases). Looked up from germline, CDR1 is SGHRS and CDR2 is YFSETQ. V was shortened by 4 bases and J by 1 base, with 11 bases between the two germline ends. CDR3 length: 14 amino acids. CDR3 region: CASSPMTANTEAFF. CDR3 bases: TGCGCCAGCAGCCCCATGACAGCGAACACTGAAGCTTTCTTT.

CDR3: CASSHRAGQGSTEAFF. As DNA, the CDR3 is TGTGCCAGCAGCCACAGAGCCGGACAGGGCAGCACTGAAGCTTTCTTT. The V gene is TRBV5-5, the J gene TRBJ1-1; 8 positions match TRBD1. The CDR3 is made up of 16 amino acids. Germline lookup yields CDR1 SGHKS and CDR2 YYEKEE (reference sequence). The J segment lost 4 bases and the V segment lost 4 bases, leaving 12 bases of the junction unmatched.

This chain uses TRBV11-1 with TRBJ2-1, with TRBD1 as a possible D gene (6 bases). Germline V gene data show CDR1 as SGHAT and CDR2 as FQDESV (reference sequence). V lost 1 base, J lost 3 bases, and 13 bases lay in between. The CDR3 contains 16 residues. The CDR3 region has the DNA TGTGCCAGCAGCTTAGAGGGACACCACCTCTACAATGAGCAGTTCTTC. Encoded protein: CASSLEGHHLYNEQFF.

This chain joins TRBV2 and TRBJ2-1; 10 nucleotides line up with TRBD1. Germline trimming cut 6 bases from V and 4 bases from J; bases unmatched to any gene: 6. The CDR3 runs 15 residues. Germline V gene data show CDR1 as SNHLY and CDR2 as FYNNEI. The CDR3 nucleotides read TGTGCCAGCAGCGAGGACAGGGGGTCATACAATGAGCAGTTCTTC. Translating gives CASSEDRGSYNEQFF. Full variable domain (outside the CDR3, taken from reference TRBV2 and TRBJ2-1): EPEVTQTPSHQVTQMGQEVILRCVPISNHLYFYWYRQILGQKVEFLVSFYNNEISEKSEIFDDQFSVERPDGSNFTLKIRSTKLEDSAMYFCASSEDRGSYNEQFFGPGTRLTVL.

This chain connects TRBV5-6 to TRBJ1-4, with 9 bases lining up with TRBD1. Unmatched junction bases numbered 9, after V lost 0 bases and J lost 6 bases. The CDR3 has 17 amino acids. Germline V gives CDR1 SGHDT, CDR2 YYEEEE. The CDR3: CASSLGGNRDRDEKLFF. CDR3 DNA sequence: TGTGCCAGCAGCTTGGGGGGGAACCGGGACAGGGATGAAAAACTGTTTTTT.

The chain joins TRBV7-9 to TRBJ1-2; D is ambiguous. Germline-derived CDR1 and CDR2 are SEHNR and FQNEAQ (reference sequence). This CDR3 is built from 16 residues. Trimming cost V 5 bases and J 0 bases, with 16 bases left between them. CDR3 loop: CASSPSRTYSNYGYTF. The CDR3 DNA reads TGTGCCAGCAGCCCCAGTAGGACTTACTCTAACTATGGCTACACCTTC.

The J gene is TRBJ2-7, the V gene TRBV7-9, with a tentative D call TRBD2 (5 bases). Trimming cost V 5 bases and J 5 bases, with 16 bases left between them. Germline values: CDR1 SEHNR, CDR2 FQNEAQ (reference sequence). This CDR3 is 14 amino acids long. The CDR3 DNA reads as TGTGCCAGCAGCCTCCGTTTGGAGGACCACGAGCAGTACTTC. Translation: CASSLRLEDHEQYF.

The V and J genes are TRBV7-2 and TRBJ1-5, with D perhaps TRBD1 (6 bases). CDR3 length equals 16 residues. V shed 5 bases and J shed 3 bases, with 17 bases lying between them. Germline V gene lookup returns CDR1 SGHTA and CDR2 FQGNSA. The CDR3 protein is CASSHRAGKLNQPQHF. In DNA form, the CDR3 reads TGTGCCAGCAGCCACAGGGCCGGTAAGCTCAATCAGCCCCAGCATTTT.

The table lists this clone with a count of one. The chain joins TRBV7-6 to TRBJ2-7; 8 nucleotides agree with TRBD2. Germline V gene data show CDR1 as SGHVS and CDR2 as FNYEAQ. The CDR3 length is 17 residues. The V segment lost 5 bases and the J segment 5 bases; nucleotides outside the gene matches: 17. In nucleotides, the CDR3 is TGTGCCAGCAGCCACGGCGCTCCGGGACTAGGGGCTCACGAGCAGTACTTC. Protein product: CASSHGAPGLGAHEQYF.